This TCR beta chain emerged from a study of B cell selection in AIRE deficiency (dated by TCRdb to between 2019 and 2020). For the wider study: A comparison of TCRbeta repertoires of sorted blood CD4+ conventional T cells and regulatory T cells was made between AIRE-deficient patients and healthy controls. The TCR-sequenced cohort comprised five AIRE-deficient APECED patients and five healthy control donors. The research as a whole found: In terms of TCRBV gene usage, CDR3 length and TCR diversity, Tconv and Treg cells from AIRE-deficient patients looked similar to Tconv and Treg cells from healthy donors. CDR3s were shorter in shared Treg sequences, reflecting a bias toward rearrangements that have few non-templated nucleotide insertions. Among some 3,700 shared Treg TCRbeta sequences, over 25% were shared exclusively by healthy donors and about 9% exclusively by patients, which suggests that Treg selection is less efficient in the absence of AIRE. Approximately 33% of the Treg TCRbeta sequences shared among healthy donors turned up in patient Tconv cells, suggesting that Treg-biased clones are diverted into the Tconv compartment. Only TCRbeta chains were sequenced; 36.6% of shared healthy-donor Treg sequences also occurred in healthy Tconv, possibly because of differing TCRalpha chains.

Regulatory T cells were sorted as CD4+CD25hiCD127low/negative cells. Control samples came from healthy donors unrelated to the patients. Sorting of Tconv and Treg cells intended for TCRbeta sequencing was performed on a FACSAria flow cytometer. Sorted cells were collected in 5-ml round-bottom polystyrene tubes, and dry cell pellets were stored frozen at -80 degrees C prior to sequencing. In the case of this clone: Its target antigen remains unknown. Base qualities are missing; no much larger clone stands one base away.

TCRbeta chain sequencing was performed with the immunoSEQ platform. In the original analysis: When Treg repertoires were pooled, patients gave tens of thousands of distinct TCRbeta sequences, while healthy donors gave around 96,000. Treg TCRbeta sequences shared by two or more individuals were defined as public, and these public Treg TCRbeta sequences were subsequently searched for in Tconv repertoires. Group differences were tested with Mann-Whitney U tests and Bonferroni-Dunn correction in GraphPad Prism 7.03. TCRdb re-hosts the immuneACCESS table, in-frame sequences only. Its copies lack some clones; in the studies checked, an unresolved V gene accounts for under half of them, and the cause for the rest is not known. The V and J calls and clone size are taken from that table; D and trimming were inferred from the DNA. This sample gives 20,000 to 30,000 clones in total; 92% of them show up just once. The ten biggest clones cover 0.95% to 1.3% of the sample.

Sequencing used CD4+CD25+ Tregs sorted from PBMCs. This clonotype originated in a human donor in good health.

CDR3 region: CASSLQELSEAFF. Here is the DNA: TGTGCCAGCAGCTTACAGGAGCTAAGTGAAGCTTTCTTT. The chain uses TRBV7-3 and TRBJ1-1; too little of a D gene remains to name it. V and J lose 2 bases and 7 bases, and a span of 11 bases separates them. The germline V gene specifies SGHTA as CDR1 and FQGTGA as CDR2. From the cysteine up to the phenylalanine, the CDR3 has a length of 13 residues. Solely the CDR3 DNA is kept, with 39 bases framed from the first base.